This is a list of T cell receptor beta chains from one sample in a study of T cells in Graves' hyperthyroidism and ophthalmopathy. TCRdb used MiXCR to reprocess the multiplex PCR reads, holding one entry per CDR3 protein. This sample has roughly 420,000 distinct CDR3 sequences, with approximately 14% found just once. Sequenced input: blood. The receptor set was obtained from a woman aged 18-29 years with Graves' hyperthyroidism. Each CDR3 is given with its conserved first and last residue. Fields, in order: J gene, V gene, D gene, clone size, CDR3 DNA, CDR3 protein. D genes are given only for firm matches. Some rows mark clone size as missing; the rest say once, few, many or name a class of expanded clone.

J: TRBJ2-1; V: TRBV7-6; D: TRBD2; size: many; DNA: TGTGCCAGCAGCAAATTCGGGACTATCAACGATGAGCAGTTCTTC; CDR3: CASSKFGTINDEQFF
J: TRBJ1-1; V: TRBV9; D: -; size: -; DNA: TGTGCCAGCAGCGTAGCTCAATCGGTGAACACTGAAGCTTTCTTT; CDR3: CASSVAQSVNTEAFF
J: TRBJ1-2; V: TRBV9; D: -; size: few; DNA: TGTGCCAGCAGCGTAGGGGTGGAATCGGTCTATGGCTACACCTTC; CDR3: CASSVGVESVYGYTF
J: TRBJ2-3; V: TRBV13; D: -; size: many; DNA: TGTGCCAGCAGCCCTATTCCAGATACGCAGTATTTT; CDR3: CASSPIPDTQYF
J: TRBJ1-6; V: TRBV11-3; D: TRBD1; size: many; DNA: TGTGCCAGCAGCTTAGTTCAGGGGGCGAATTCACCCCTCCACTTT; CDR3: CASSLVQGANSPLHF
J: TRBJ2-7; V: TRBV18; D: TRBD1; size: many; DNA: TGTGCCAGCTCACTACAGGGGGAGAGTCCCTACGAGCAGTACTTC; CDR3: CASSLQGESPYEQYF
J: TRBJ2-1; V: TRBV7-2; D: -; size: many; DNA: TGTGCCAGCACTACAGATCACGGCGATTTCGGTGAGCAGTTCTTC; CDR3: CASTTDHGDFGEQFF
J: TRBJ1-6; V: TRBV6-1; D: TRBD1; size: few; DNA: TGTGCCAGCAGTTTTCTAACGGGGACAGTCAATTCACCCCTCCACTTT; CDR3: CASSFLTGTVNSPLHF
J: TRBJ2-5; V: TRBV20-1; D: TRBD2; size: -; DNA: TGCAGTGCTAGGGTAGCGGGGGGCCACCAAGAGACCCAGTACTTC; CDR3: CSARVAGGHQETQYF
J: TRBJ1-1; V: TRBV5-1; D: -; size: few; DNA: TGCGCCAGCAGCCTCGGGAAATACAACACTGAAGCTTTCTTT; CDR3: CASSLGKYNTEAFF
J: TRBJ2-2; V: TRBV11-3; D: -; size: -; DNA: TGTGCCAGCAGCTTAGGCGGGGCCAGGGAGCTGTTTTTT; CDR3: CASSLGGARELFF
J: TRBJ2-7; V: TRBV28; D: -; size: few; DNA: TGTGCCAGCAGTACCCTCCTCTACGAGCAGTACTTC; CDR3: CASSTLLYEQYF
J: TRBJ2-3; V: TRBV5-4; D: TRBD1; size: few; DNA: TGTGCCAGCAGCTCGCTCGGGACAGGGGCAGTGGGAGATACGCAGTATTTT; CDR3: CASSSLGTGAVGDTQYF
J: TRBJ1-5; V: TRBV20-1; D: -; size: many; DNA: TGCAGTGCTAGAAGCAGGGGTGGCAATCAGCCCCAGCATTTT; CDR3: CSARSRGGNQPQHF
J: TRBJ2-3; V: TRBV11-2; D: TRBD1; size: -; DNA: TGTGCCAGCAGTTCGGACAGGGGGCGGGCAGATACGCAGTATTTT; CDR3: CASSSDRGRADTQYF
J: TRBJ2-7; V: TRBV20-1; D: -; size: many; DNA: TGCAGTGCTAGAGATGATACGGGGGTCGCCTACGAGCAGTACTTC; CDR3: CSARDDTGVAYEQYF
J: TRBJ2-1; V: TRBV5-1; D: -; size: many; DNA: TGCGCCAGCAGCCGAACAGGGCTCTACAATGAGCAGTTCTTC; CDR3: CASSRTGLYNEQFF
J: TRBJ2-7; V: TRBV4-2; D: -; size: few; DNA: TGTGCCAGCAGCCAATGGGACGGATCCTACGAGCAGTACTTC; CDR3: CASSQWDGSYEQYF
J: TRBJ2-2; V: TRBV12-5; D: TRBD1; size: many; DNA: TGTGCTAGTGGTCCCGAGACAGGGGGCGGCACCGGGGAGCTGTTTTTT; CDR3: CASGPETGGGTGELFF
J: TRBJ2-6; V: TRBV6-1; D: -; size: many; DNA: TGTGCCAGCAGTTCCGACACTGGGGCCAACGTCCTGACTTTC; CDR3: CASSSDTGANVLTF
J: TRBJ1-1; V: TRBV11-2; D: -; size: many; DNA: TGTGCCAGCAGCTTGAGAAGCGACAGGTTCAACACTGAAGCTTTCTTT; CDR3: CASSLRSDRFNTEAFF
J: TRBJ2-7; V: TRBV20-1; D: -; size: few; DNA: TGCAGTGCTAGAGATCTTGGCAGGAGCTCCTACGAGCAGTACTTC; CDR3: CSARDLGRSSYEQYF
J: TRBJ2-5; V: TRBV7-3; D: TRBD2; size: once; DNA: TGTGCCAGCAGCCTACTAGCGGGGCGGGAGACCCAGTACTTC; CDR3: CASSLLAGRETQYF
J: TRBJ2-7; V: TRBV13; D: -; size: many; DNA: TGTGCCAGCAGTTTAAAGCCCTACGAGCAGTACTTC; CDR3: CASSLKPYEQYF
J: TRBJ1-2; V: TRBV5-1; D: TRBD1; size: few; DNA: TGCGCCAGCTCCCCCCGGGACAGGGATTATGGCTACACCTTC; CDR3: CASSPRDRDYGYTF
J: TRBJ2-7; V: TRBV29-1; D: -; size: many; DNA: TGCAGCGTTGAAAGCCCGGACAGTGTCAACTACGAGCAGTACTTC; CDR3: CSVESPDSVNYEQYF
J: TRBJ2-3; V: TRBV15; D: -; size: many; DNA: TGTGCCACCAGCTGGGGACGGACAGATACGCAGTATTTT; CDR3: CATSWGRTDTQYF
J: TRBJ2-7; V: TRBV19; D: -; size: -; DNA: TGTGCCAGTAGTCCGAGACAGGAGCTGAGAGACGAGCAGTACTTC; CDR3: CASSPRQELRDEQYF
J: TRBJ2-5; V: TRBV11-2; D: -; size: many; DNA: TGTGCCAGCAGTTCACCAGCTCATAAAGAGACCCAGTACTTC; CDR3: CASSSPAHKETQYF
J: TRBJ2-2; V: TRBV6-1; D: -; size: many; DNA: TGTGCCACCCTGGGGGAGAACGCGAACACCGGGGAGCTGTTTTTT; CDR3: CATLGENANTGELFF
J: TRBJ2-5; V: TRBV12-3/TRBV12-4; D: -; size: many; DNA: TGTGCCAGTAGGACGGGGGGCCCTGGAGGAGAGACCCAGTACTTC; CDR3: CASRTGGPGGETQYF
J: TRBJ1-2; V: TRBV6-2/TRBV6-3; D: -; size: few; DNA: TGTGCCAGCAGAACCGGGGCAGAGAAGTATGGCTACACCTTC; CDR3: CASRTGAEKYGYTF
J: TRBJ2-6; V: TRBV6-1; D: -; size: -; DNA: TGTGCCAGCAGTGAAGGGACAACTGGGGCCAACGTCCTGACTTTC; CDR3: CASSEGTTGANVLTF
J: TRBJ2-3; V: TRBV6-5; D: TRBD2; size: few; DNA: TGTGCCGGCAGTTACCCCCTTACTAGCGGGAGATGCCCAGATACGCAGTATTTT; CDR3: CAGSYPLTSGRCPDTQYF
J: TRBJ2-3; V: TRBV11-2; D: TRBD1; size: many; DNA: TGTGCCAGCAGCTTAAAGACAGGGGGCGCAGATACGCAGTATTTT; CDR3: CASSLKTGGADTQYF
J: TRBJ1-2; V: TRBV28; D: -; size: many; DNA: TGTGCCAGCAGTTTGTCAGGGGCGTTGGACTATGGCTACACCTTC; CDR3: CASSLSGALDYGYTF
J: TRBJ2-2; V: TRBV5-1; D: TRBD2; size: few; DNA: TGCGCCAGCAGCCCCCCGGGACTAGAGAACACCGGGGAGCTGTTTTTT; CDR3: CASSPPGLENTGELFF
J: TRBJ2-1; V: TRBV6-2/TRBV6-3; D: -; size: many; DNA: TGTGCCAGCAGTAGAGGTGTCTCCCTCTCCTACAATGAGCAGTTCTTC; CDR3: CASSRGVSLSYNEQFF
J: TRBJ2-1; V: TRBV3-1; D: -; size: few; DNA: TGTGCCAGCAGCCAAGAGTATTTCAGCAATGAGCAGTTCTTC; CDR3: CASSQEYFSNEQFF
J: TRBJ2-3; V: TRBV6-1; D: -; size: few; DNA: TGTGCCAGCAACTACCGGTTGGCGGGCGTTGGGGTCACAGATACGCAGTATTTT; CDR3: CASNYRLAGVGVTDTQYF
J: TRBJ2-6; V: TRBV6-2/TRBV6-3; D: TRBD2; size: -; DNA: TGTGCCAGCAGTTACGGAGGGTCGGGGGGGCCTACTGGGGCCAACGTCCTGACTTTC; CDR3: CASSYGGSGGPTGANVLTF
J: TRBJ2-1; V: TRBV14; D: -; size: few; DNA: TGTGCCAGCAGCCGTTGGGGGGCGGTCTACAATGAGCAGTTCTTC; CDR3: CASSRWGAVYNEQFF
J: TRBJ2-7; V: TRBV20-1; D: TRBD2; size: many; DNA: TGCAGTGCTAGATCTGGGCGGGAGCTAACCTACGAGCAGTACTTC; CDR3: CSARSGRELTYEQYF
J: TRBJ2-7; V: TRBV4-2; D: -; size: -; DNA: TGTGCCAGCAGCCAAGAATTTCACCACTCCTACGAGCAGTACTTC; CDR3: CASSQEFHHSYEQYF
J: TRBJ1-4; V: TRBV5-8; D: -; size: few; DNA: TGTGCCAGCAGCTTTTGGGGTGATGGGGAAAAACTGTTTTTT; CDR3: CASSFWGDGEKLFF
J: TRBJ1-1; V: TRBV29-1; D: -; size: -; DNA: TGCAGCGTTGAAATCGTCACTGAAGCTTTCTTT; CDR3: CSVEIVTEAFF
J: TRBJ2-3; V: TRBV7-2; D: -; size: many; DNA: TGTGCCAGCAGCTTAGTGTCTGTCCGAACAGATACGCAGTATTTT; CDR3: CASSLVSVRTDTQYF
J: TRBJ2-7; V: TRBV20-1; D: -; size: few; DNA: TGCAGTGCGGATCACGAGGGTTACTACGAGCAGTACTTC; CDR3: CSADHEGYYEQYF
J: TRBJ2-3; V: TRBV28; D: -; size: -; DNA: TGTGCCAGCAGTTTATGGCCTAGCACAGATACGCAGTATTTT; CDR3: CASSLWPSTDTQYF
J: TRBJ1-6; V: TRBV11-2; D: -; size: -; DNA: TGTGCCAGCAGCTTACACCCAGGAAAGAATTCACCCCTCCACTTT; CDR3: CASSLHPGKNSPLHF
J: TRBJ2-1; V: TRBV9; D: TRBD2; size: few; DNA: TGTGCCAGCAGCTCGCGATCGAGCGCTCCCGGGAGGGATGAGCAGTTCTTC; CDR3: CASSSRSSAPGRDEQFF
J: TRBJ1-5; V: TRBV7-9; D: TRBD1; size: many; DNA: TGTGCCAGCAGCCCGGGACAGTCAGGGACTAATCAGCCCCAGCATTTT; CDR3: CASSPGQSGTNQPQHF
J: TRBJ1-2; V: TRBV6-2/TRBV6-3; D: -; size: -; DNA: TGTGCCAGCAGTTACAAGGGGCCGGGGGGCTACACCTTC; CDR3: CASSYKGPGGYTF
J: TRBJ2-5; V: TRBV7-2; D: TRBD1; size: few; DNA: TGTGCCAGCAGCCCCAAGGGACAGGGGGCCCCAGCAAGGGAGACCCAGTACTTC; CDR3: CASSPKGQGAPARETQYF
J: TRBJ1-2; V: TRBV20-1; D: -; size: -; DNA: TGCAGTGCTCGGATCTTGGGGGGTGGCTACACCTTC; CDR3: CSARILGGGYTF